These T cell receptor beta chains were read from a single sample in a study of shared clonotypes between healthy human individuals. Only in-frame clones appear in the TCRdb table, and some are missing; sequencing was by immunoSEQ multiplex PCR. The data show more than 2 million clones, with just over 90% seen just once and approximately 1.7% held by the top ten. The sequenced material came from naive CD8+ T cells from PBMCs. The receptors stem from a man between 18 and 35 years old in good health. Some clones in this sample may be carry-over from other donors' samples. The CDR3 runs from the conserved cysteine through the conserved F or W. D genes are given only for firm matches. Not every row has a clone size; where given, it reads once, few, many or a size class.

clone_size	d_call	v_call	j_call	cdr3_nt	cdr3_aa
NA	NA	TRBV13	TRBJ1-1	TGTGCCAGCAAATGGGGGCAAGGCACTGAAGCTTTCTTT	CASKWGQGTEAFF
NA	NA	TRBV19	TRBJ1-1	TGTGCCAGTAAGTATCTTGGCACTGAAGCTTTCTTT	CASKYLGTEAFF
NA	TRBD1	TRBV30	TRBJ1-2	TGTGCCTGGGGCCGGGACAGGGGGCCTGGTGGCTACACCTTC	CAWGRDRGPGGYTF
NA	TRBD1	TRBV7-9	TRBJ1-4	TGTGCCAGCAGCTTAGGAGGGACAAGACAGGGCCATAATGAAAAACTGTTTTTT	CASSLGGTRQGHNEKLFF
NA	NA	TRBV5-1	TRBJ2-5	TGCGCCAGCAGGAGGTTTGGGGGGATCCGCCAAGAGACCCAGTACTTC	CASRRFGGIRQETQYF
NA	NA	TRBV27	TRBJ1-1	TGTGCCAGCAGTCAGGGTGGGAACACTGAAGCTTTCTTT	CASSQGGNTEAFF
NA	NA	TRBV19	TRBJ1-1	TGTGCCAGTAGGCTCTCCAGAAACGAAGCTTTCTTT	CASRLSRNEAFF
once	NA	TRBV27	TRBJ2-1	TGTGCCAGCAGGGCCGACAGGAGCTCCTACAATGAGCAGTTCTTC	CASRADRSSYNEQFF
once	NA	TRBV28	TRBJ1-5	TGTGCCAGCAGTTTAGTGACAGGTGGACAGCCCCAGCATTTT	CASSLVTGGQPQHF
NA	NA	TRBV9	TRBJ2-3	TGTGCCAGCAGCACCCGCCGGGATAGCGGCAGCACAGATACGCAGTATTTT	CASSTRRDSGSTDTQYF
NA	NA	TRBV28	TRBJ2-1	TGTGCCAGCAGCTGGAACTCCTTAATGTACAATGAGCAGTTCTTC	CASSWNSLMYNEQFF
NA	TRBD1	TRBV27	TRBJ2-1	TGTGCCAGTGGACAGGGAAAGTTGAATGAGCAGTTCTTC	CASGQGKLNEQFF
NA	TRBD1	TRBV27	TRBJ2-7	TGTGCCAGCAGTTCCCGGACAGGGGGCTTCGAGCAGTACTTC	CASSSRTGGFEQYF
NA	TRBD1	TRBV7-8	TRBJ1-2	TGTGCCAGCAGCTTAGGAAGGACAGGGCGGTACTATGGCTACACCTTC	CASSLGRTGRYYGYTF
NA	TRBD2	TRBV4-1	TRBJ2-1	TGCGCCAGCAGAGGACTAGGTTCCTACAATGAGCAGTTCTTC	CASRGLGSYNEQFF
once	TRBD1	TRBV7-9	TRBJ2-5	TGTGCCAGCAGCCCTCTAATCCCGCAGACAGGGGGCGCGAGGGAGACCCAGTACTTC	CASSPLIPQTGGARETQYF
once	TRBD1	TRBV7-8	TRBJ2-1	TGTGCCAGCAGCTTAGCGAGGGACAGCCGTAATACCTACAATGAGCAGTTCTTC	CASSLARDSRNTYNEQFF
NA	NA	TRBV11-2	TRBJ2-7	TGTGCCAGCAGCCCAGAAAGGGTCCCATTCCCCTACGAGCAGTACTTC	CASSPERVPFPYEQYF
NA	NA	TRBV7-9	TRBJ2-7	TGTGCCAGCAGCCCCGAGGGGGGGGACTTCACCTCCTACGAGCAGTACTTC	CASSPEGGDFTSYEQYF
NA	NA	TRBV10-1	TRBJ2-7	TGCGCCAGCAGTCCGACTAGTAGAATTTCCCCTAACGACGAGCAGTACTTC	CASSPTSRISPNDEQYF
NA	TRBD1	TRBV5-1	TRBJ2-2	TGCGCCAGCTCCCCTTACAGGGGAGCCGGGGAGCTGTTTTTT	CASSPYRGAGELFF
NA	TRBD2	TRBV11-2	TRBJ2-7	TGTGCCAGCAGCTTCGGGGGGGACTACGAGCAGTACTTC	CASSFGGDYEQYF
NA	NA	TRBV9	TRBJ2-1	TGTGCCAGCAGCCCATCTATAACTGAGCGGCTATCCTACAATGAGCAGTTCTTC	CASSPSITERLSYNEQFF
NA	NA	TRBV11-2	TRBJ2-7	TGTGCCAGCAGTCCTTATCTAGCCTACGAGCAGTACTTC	CASSPYLAYEQYF
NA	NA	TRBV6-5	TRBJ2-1	TGTGCCAGCAGTTACTCGGTAGCGTACTCCTACAATGAGCAGTTCTTC	CASSYSVAYSYNEQFF
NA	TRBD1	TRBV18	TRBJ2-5	TGTGCCAGCTCACCCGGGACAGGACCGTCCCAAGAGACCCAGTACTTC	CASSPGTGPSQETQYF
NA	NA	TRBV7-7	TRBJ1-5	TGCGCCAGCAGCCCTTGGACATTTCTGGAGGGCAATCAGCCCCAGCATTTT	CASSPWTFLEGNQPQHF
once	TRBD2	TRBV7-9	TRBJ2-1	TGTGCCAGCAGCTTAGTTTGGACTAGCGCCAATGAGCAGTTCTTC	CASSLVWTSANEQFF
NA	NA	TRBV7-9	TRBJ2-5	TGTGCCAGCAGCCCCCCGGACCAGCAAGAGACCCAGTACTTC	CASSPPDQQETQYF
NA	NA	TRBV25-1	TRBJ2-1	TGTGCCAGCAGTGAATTGGCGGGAAGGGGCTCAGGCGAGAATGAGCAGTTCTTC	CASSELAGRGSGENEQFF
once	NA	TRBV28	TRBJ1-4	TGTGCCAGCAGGACAGGCGGACACCCTACAACTAATGAAAAACTGTTTTTT	CASRTGGHPTTNEKLFF
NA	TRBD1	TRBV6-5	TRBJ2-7	TGTGCGGACAGGGCCCTACCAAACGAGCAGTACTTC	CADRALPNEQYF
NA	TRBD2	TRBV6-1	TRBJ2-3	TGTGCCAGCAGAGAGCGGGAGAGGACAGATACGCAGTATTTT	CASRERERTDTQYF
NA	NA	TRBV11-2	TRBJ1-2	TGTGCCAGCAGCGCAAGACAGGCAGCTAACTATGGCTACACCTTC	CASSARQAANYGYTF
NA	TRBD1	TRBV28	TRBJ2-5	TGTGCCAGCAACTTAATGAGGGGGCAGGAGACCCAGTACTTC	CASNLMRGQETQYF
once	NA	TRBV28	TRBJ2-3	TGTGCCAGCAGTTTAGTCCCCCACAGTACCACAGATACGCAGTATTTT	CASSLVPHSTTDTQYF
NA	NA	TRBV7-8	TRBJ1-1	TGTGCCAGCAGCTTACAGCAGGTTCAGGGACTGGGGGCTGAAGCTTTCTTT	CASSLQQVQGLGAEAFF
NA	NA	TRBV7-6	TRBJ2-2	TGTGCCAGCAGCCCCCCGGGCACCGGGGAGCTGTTTTTT	CASSPPGTGELFF
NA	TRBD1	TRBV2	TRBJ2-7	TGTGCCAGCAGTGATAGTAGGACAGGGTACTCCTACGAGCAGTACTTC	CASSDSRTGYSYEQYF
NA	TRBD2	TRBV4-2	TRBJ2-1	TGTGCCAGCAGCCAGGAGACTAGCGGGCTTATTAATGAGCAGTTCTTC	CASSQETSGLINEQFF
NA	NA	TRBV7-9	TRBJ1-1	TGTGCCAGCAGCTTAGGGGGGGATGAAGCTTTCTTT	CASSLGGDEAFF
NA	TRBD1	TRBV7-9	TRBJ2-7	TGTGCCAGCAGCTTAATGCCGGGACAGACTTCCTACGAGCAGTACTTC	CASSLMPGQTSYEQYF
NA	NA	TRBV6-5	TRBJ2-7	TGTGCCAGCAGTGTAAGCAGGGACGGAGCCTACGAGCAGTACTTC	CASSVSRDGAYEQYF
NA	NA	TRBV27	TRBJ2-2	TGTGCCAGCAGTGTGCGTAGGGGGGAGCTGTTTTTT	CASSVRRGELFF
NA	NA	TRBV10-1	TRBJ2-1	TGCGCCAGCAGCGAAGGGGGCAATGAGCAGTTCTTC	CASSEGGNEQFF
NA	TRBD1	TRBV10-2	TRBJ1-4	TGCGCCAGCCGCACAGGGGGCTCTGAAAAACTGTTTTTT	CASRTGGSEKLFF
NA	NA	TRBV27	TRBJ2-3	TGTGCCAGCAGTCTTGACAGTCCTAGCACAGATACGCAGTATTTT	CASSLDSPSTDTQYF
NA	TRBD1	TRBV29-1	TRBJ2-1	TGCAGCGGGGTAGAACAGGGGCCATCTTTGGGGCAGTTCTTC	CSGVEQGPSLGQFF
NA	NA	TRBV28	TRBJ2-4	TGTGCCAGCAGTTTATTGGGGGATTCCGCGGAGGAGAACATTCAGTACTTC	CASSLLGDSAEENIQYF
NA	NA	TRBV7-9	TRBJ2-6	TGTGCCAGCAGAACCCCGGGGCAGGGCCGAAACTCTGGGGCCAACGTCCTGACTTTC	CASRTPGQGRNSGANVLTF
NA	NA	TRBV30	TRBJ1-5	TGTGCCTGGAGTGTCGGGGGTGGCGGGCAGCCCCAGCATTTT	CAWSVGGGGQPQHF
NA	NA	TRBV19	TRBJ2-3	TGTGCCAGTAGGCAGAGCACAGATACGCAGTATTTT	CASRQSTDTQYF
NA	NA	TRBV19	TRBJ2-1	TGTGCCAGTAGTAATCACTACAATGAGCAGTTCTTC	CASSNHYNEQFF
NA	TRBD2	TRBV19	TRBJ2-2	TGTGCCAGTAGTAGCCGGACTAGCGGGGTAAACACCGGGGAGCTGTTTTTT	CASSSRTSGVNTGELFF